The clone carrying this T cell receptor (beta chain) was recorded at least ten times. Unique molecular identifiers were incorporated into the prepared TCRbeta library. TCRdb re-called the PCR reads with MiXCR, one entry per CDR3 protein. The top ten hold roughly 4.8% of the sample, which has some 830,000 distinct CDR3 sequences, roughly 16% seen once. The germline V gene encodes CDR1 SEHNR and CDR2 FQNEAQ (reference sequence). Trimming shortened V by 3 bases and J by 0 bases, and 9 bases separated the two germline ends. The CDR3 runs 14 residues. The sample originates from a study of T-cell reconstitution after alpha-beta-depleted transplantation in children.

V gene TRBV7-9 combines with J gene TRBJ2-7; D not certain. This clonotype was sampled from a male patient younger than 18 who had a stem cell transplant for acute lymphoblastic leukemia, so the T cells may come from the graft donor. This sample comprised PBMCs, mostly from graft donor cells, obtained 360 days after TCRalphabeta/CD19-depleted stem cell transplant. Here the CDR3 reads CASSLYGDSYEQYF. CDR3 nucleotide sequence: TGTGCCAGCAGCTTGTACGGTGACTCCTACGAGCAGTACTTC.